One and the same sample provided the 13 T cell receptor beta chains below, sequenced in a study of identical twins. TCRdb recomputed calls from the 5' RACE reads with MiXCR, one row per CDR3 protein. The data hold approximately 620,000 distinct CDR3 sequences, with 8% to 9% observed a single time. These records were also assigned to another study, of yellow fever vaccine responses in identical twins.

The sample consisted of PBMCs. Receptor source: a woman younger than 35 in good health.

The chain has TRBV27 and TRBJ2-7; 9 bases match TRBD2. The CDR3 consists of 17 residues. J gave up 2 bases and V 8 bases, and 16 bases lay outside the gene matches. Germline CDR1 reads MNHEY; CDR2 reads SMNVEV (reference sequence). DNA for the CDR3: TGTGCCAGCGGGGTAGCGGGAGTTTTTGGTCAGGCCTACGAGCAGTACTTC. Amino acids: CASGVAGVFGQAYEQYF.

This clonotype was recorded at least ten times. The V gene is TRBV12-3 or TRBV12-4, the J gene TRBJ1-1; 7 bases are shared with TRBD1. Trimming cost V 5 bases and J 6 bases; bases outside gene matches: 12. The CDR3 contains 15 residues. Here the CDR3 reads CASSRTTGQWAEAFF. The CDR3 region has the DNA TGTGCCAGCAGTCGTACGACAGGGCAATGGGCTGAAGCTTTCTTT.

This clonotype turned up a few times. V usage is TRBV2 and J usage is TRBJ2-5; tentatively, D is TRBD1 (5 bases). The CDR3 is 11 amino acids. The germline V gene has CDR1 SNHLY and CDR2 FYNNEI. Trimming cost V 8 bases and J 5 bases, with 9 bases left between them. The CDR3 is CASGARETQYF. Written as DNA, the CDR3 is TGTGCCAGCGGGGCTCGGGAGACCCAGTACTTC.

This clonotype has a handful of counts. The DNA for the CDR3 is TGTGCCAGCATTGATCCGGGACTAGCGGGAGTCTTCAATGAGCAGTTCTTC. It codes for CASIDPGLAGVFNEQFF. The V and J genes are TRBV6-2 or TRBV6-3 and TRBJ2-1; the match to TRBD2 covers 14 bases. J lost 6 bases, V lost 7 bases, and 11 bases had no gene match. The germline CDR1 and CDR2 sequences are MNHEY and SVGEGT. The CDR3 is 17 amino acids.

This clonotype was counted between two and nine times. This chain uses TRBV9 with TRBJ2-7, with a tentative D call TRBD2 (5 bases). V shed 0 bases and J shed 6 bases, with 13 bases lying between them. There are 14 residues in the CDR3. Germline CDR1 is SGDLS and CDR2 is YYNGEE. The chain's CDR3 is CASSVGGWGLEQYF. In DNA, the CDR3 is TGTGCCAGCAGCGTAGGAGGGTGGGGTCTCGAGCAGTACTTC.

This clonotype showed up many times. The V gene is TRBV5-1, the J gene TRBJ2-1; 9 bases align to TRBD1. There are 15 residues in the CDR3. V gave up 4 bases and J gave up 1 base; unmatched junction bases: 3. The germline gives CDR1 SGHRS, CDR2 YFSETQ. CDR3 nucleotides: TGCGCCAGCAGCACGACAGGGGGTTCCTACAATGAGCAGTTCTTC. Its translation is CASSTTGGSYNEQFF.

The chain carries TRBV9 and TRBJ2-1, with D perhaps given as TRBD1 or TRBD2 (5 bases each). The CDR3 extends over 15 amino acids. Germline CDR1 is SGDLS and CDR2 is YYNGEE. The V and J ends lost 3 bases and 0 bases respectively, with 10 bases between them. The CDR3 region has the DNA TGTGCCAGCAGCGCGGGACCCGCCTCCTACAATGAGCAGTTCTTC. Its protein is CASSAGPASYNEQFF.

The chain combines TRBV7-2 with TRBJ1-1; TRBD1 aligns across 7 bases. The CDR3 runs to 16 residues. V was clipped by 0 bases and J by 0 bases; unmatched bases: 4. Germline V gene data show CDR1 as SGHTA and CDR2 as FQGNSA. CDR3 protein: CASSLAGQPMNTEAFF. CDR3 nucleotide sequence: TGTGCCAGCAGCTTAGCGGGACAGCCCATGAACACTGAAGCTTTCTTT. The full variable domain, with the rest looked up from reference TRBV7-2 and TRBJ1-1, is GAGVSQSPSNKVTEKGKDVELRCDPISGHTALYWYRQSLGQGLEFLIYFQGNSAPDKSGLPSDRFSAERTGGSVSTLTIQRTQQEDSAVYLCASSLAGQPMNTEAFFGQGTRLTVV.

Only a few counts were recorded for this clonotype. The genes are TRBV20-1 and TRBJ2-7; 8 nucleotides match TRBD1. V lost 3 bases, J lost 9 bases, and 4 bases stayed unmatched. This CDR3 is built from 11 residues. Germline V gene sequence: CDR1 DFQATT, CDR2 SNEGSKA (reference sequence). CDR3 DNA: TGCAGTGCTAGGGACAGGGTGGGGCAGTACTTC. Its translation: CSARDRVGQYF.

The table lists this clonotype with many counts. The V call is TRBV4-3, the J call TRBJ2-7; D possibly corresponds to TRBD2 (6 bases). Between the trimmed V and J ends, which lost 1 base and 2 bases, there was a span of 9 bases. The CDR3 totals 14 residues. Per the germline V gene, CDR1 is LGHNA and CDR2 is YSLEER. CDR3 nucleotide sequence: TGCGCCAGCAGCCAAGGGAGGGGTACCTACGAGCAGTACTTC. This encodes CASSQGRGTYEQYF.

The chain couples TRBV29-1 to TRBJ1-2; possible D gene TRBD1, 5 bases. The CDR3 runs to 11 residues. The germline V gene has CDR1 SQVTM and CDR2 ANQGSEA. The V and J ends lost 5 bases and 6 bases respectively, with 10 bases between them. DNA for the CDR3: TGCAGCGTTCTAGGGGAAGATGGCTACACCTTC. It specifies CSVLGEDGYTF.

The table lists this clonotype with many counts. The J gene is TRBJ2-7, the V gene TRBV6-1; the D gene is possibly TRBD2 (5 bases). The CDR3 spans 14 residues. Germline CDR1 and CDR2: MNHNS and SASEGT. Trimming removed 7 bases from V and 2 bases from J, with 15 bases in between. Here the CDR3 reads CASTSMRVPYEQYF. CDR3 DNA sequence: TGTGCCAGCACATCCATGAGGGTCCCCTACGAGCAGTACTTC.

This clonotype was recorded many times. V is TRBV5-1 and J is TRBJ2-6; no firm D call. The CDR3 is 14 residues long. The V gene lost 4 bases and the J gene lost 1 base, with 6 bases spanning the gap. Germline-derived CDR1 and CDR2 are SGHRS and YFSETQ. The CDR3: CASSLESGANVLTF. CDR3 nucleotides: TGCGCCAGCAGCCTGGAATCTGGGGCCAACGTCCTGACTTTC.